This is a list of T cell receptor beta chains from one sample in a study of shared clonotypes between healthy human individuals. The protocol was immunoSEQ multiplex PCR, while the TCRdb copy is restricted to in-frame clones and leaves out a portion. The table includes about 1.5 million clones, 98% detected once. The specimen sequenced was naive CD4+ T cells sorted from blood. These TCRs come from a man aged 30-40 years in good health. Both conserved end residues are part of each CDR3. The D gene is left open where the match is weak. The size entry is marked missing in some rows and otherwise reads once, few, many or a size class.

D | length | size | J | V | DNA | CDR3
TRBD1 | 18 | NA | TRBJ2-1 | TRBV2 | TGTGCCAGCAGTGAAGACCCTTGGCCGGGACAGGGTGGCCATGAGCAGTTCTTC | CASSEDPWPGQGGHEQFF
TRBD2 | 17 | NA | TRBJ2-3 | TRBV7-9 | TGTGCCAGCAGCTTAGCTACTAGCGGGAGGGTCACAGATACGCAGTATTTT | CASSLATSGRVTDTQYF
NA | 15 | NA | TRBJ2-1 | TRBV4-1 | TGCGCCAGCAGCCATCGGTGGGGCTCCTACAATGAGCAGTTCTTC | CASSHRWGSYNEQFF
TRBD2 | 17 | NA | TRBJ2-7 | TRBV7-2 | TGTGCCAGCAGCTTAGTTAGCGGGAGGGCAACCTCCTACGAGCAGTACTTC | CASSLVSGRATSYEQYF
NA | 16 | NA | TRBJ2-5 | TRBV14 | TGTGCCAGCAGCCAAGAAGGTATTGGGTTTCAAGAGACCCAGTACTTC | CASSQEGIGFQETQYF
TRBD1 | 16 | once | TRBJ2-1 | TRBV7-3 | TGTGCCAGCAGCCTTCTGGGACAGGGGGCAATCAATGAGCAGTTCTTC | CASSLLGQGAINEQFF
NA | 14 | NA | TRBJ2-1 | TRBV19 | TGTGCCAGTAGTCAGGGGCGAAATTACAATGAGCAGTTCTTC | CASSQGRNYNEQFF
NA | 14 | NA | TRBJ2-7 | TRBV6-6 | TGTGCCAGCGCGGAGGGCGGGCACTCCTACGAGCAGTACTTC | CASAEGGHSYEQYF
TRBD1 | 14 | NA | TRBJ2-2 | TRBV28 | TGTGCCAGCAGTTCCGGACAGGACACCGGGGAGCTGTTTTTT | CASSSGQDTGELFF
NA | 14 | NA | TRBJ1-2 | TRBV4-3 | TGCGCCAGCAGCCAGGAGGGCCAAAGCTATGGCTACACCTTC | CASSQEGQSYGYTF
NA | 16 | NA | TRBJ2-7 | TRBV9 | TGTGCCAGCAGCCCTCGCCCGGAAGGGGGCTCCTACGAGCAGTACTTC | CASSPRPEGGSYEQYF
NA | 12 | NA | TRBJ1-4 | TRBV2 | TGTGCCAGCCGGGACTTGGCTGAAAAACTGTTTTTT | CASRDLAEKLFF
TRBD1 | 15 | NA | TRBJ2-1 | TRBV6-4 | TGTGCCAGCAGCCAGGACAGGGGAGCCGACAATGAGCAGTTCTTC | CASSQDRGADNEQFF
TRBD1 | 16 | NA | TRBJ2-1 | TRBV28 | TGTGCCAGCAGTTTCCTCGACAGGGTCCATGACAATGAGCAGTTCTTC | CASSFLDRVHDNEQFF
TRBD2 | 21 | NA | TRBJ2-7 | TRBV2 | TGTGCCAGCAGGGCAGGATGGGCGGCTAGCGGGAGTCTAAGTAGGGTTTACGAGCAGTACTTC | CASRAGWAASGSLSRVYEQYF
TRBD1 | 15 | NA | TRBJ2-7 | TRBV28 | TGTGCCAGCAGCACCGGTGGGCAGGGGGCGGACGAGCAGTACTTC | CASSTGGQGADEQYF
NA | 13 | NA | TRBJ2-1 | TRBV11-2 | TGTGCCAGCAGCTCCGGAGGGTACAATGAGCAGTTCTTC | CASSSGGYNEQFF
NA | 14 | NA | TRBJ1-2 | TRBV5-4 | TGTGCCAGCAGCCCCCCGGTCTCCCCGAAGGGCTACACCTTC | CASSPPVSPKGYTF
NA | 15 | NA | TRBJ2-1 | TRBV5-1 | TGCGCCAGCAGCTTGGGGCGGGGGCTCCACAATGAGCAGTTCTTC | CASSLGRGLHNEQFF
NA | 14 | once | TRBJ1-5 | TRBV2 | TGTGCCAGCAGCCTTGGGACCGGGGGCCAGCCCCAGCATTTT | CASSLGTGGQPQHF
NA | 12 | once | TRBJ2-2 | TRBV6-5 | TGTGCCAGCGGGCGTGGGACCGGGGAGCTGTTTTTT | CASGRGTGELFF
TRBD1 | 14 | NA | TRBJ2-2 | TRBV6-5 | TGTGCCAGCAGTTGGGACAGGGGTCCCGGGGAGCTGTTTTTT | CASSWDRGPGELFF
NA | 19 | NA | TRBJ2-3 | TRBV27 | TGTGCCAGCAGTTTAAGTTCCGCCGGGGACTCCACTCGCACAGATACGCAGTATTTT | CASSLSSAGDSTRTDTQYF
NA | 14 | NA | TRBJ1-5 | TRBV19 | TGTGCCAGTAGTACCGGACAGTTGTCCTGGCCCCAGCATTTT | CASSTGQLSWPQHF
TRBD1 | 15 | NA | TRBJ1-5 | TRBV18 | TGTGCCAGCTCAGAAGACAGGGGCGAGAATCAGCCCCAGCATTTT | CASSEDRGENQPQHF
NA | 14 | once | TRBJ2-7 | TRBV27 | TGTGCCAGCAGTTCTGCCATGGGGGGCTACGAGCAGTACTTC | CASSSAMGGYEQYF
NA | 14 | NA | TRBJ2-7 | TRBV6-1 | TGTGCCAGCAGCCCAATAGTGGATTCCTACGAGCAGTACTTC | CASSPIVDSYEQYF